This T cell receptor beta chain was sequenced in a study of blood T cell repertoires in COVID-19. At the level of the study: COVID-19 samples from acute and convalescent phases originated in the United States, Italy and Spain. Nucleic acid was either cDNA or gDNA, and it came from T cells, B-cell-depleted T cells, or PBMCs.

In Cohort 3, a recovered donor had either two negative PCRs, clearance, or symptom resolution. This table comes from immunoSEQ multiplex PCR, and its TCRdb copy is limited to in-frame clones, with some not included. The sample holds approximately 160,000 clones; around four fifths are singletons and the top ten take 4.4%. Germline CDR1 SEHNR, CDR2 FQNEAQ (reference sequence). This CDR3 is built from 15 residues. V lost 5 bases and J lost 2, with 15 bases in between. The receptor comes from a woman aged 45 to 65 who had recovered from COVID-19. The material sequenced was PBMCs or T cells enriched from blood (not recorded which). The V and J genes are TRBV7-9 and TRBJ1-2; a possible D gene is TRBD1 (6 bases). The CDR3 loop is CASSPGQNWNYGYTF. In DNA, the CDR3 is TGTGCCAGCAGCCCAGGACAGAATTGGAACTATGGCTACACCTTC.